The 14 T cell receptor beta chains reported below all come from one sample, sequenced in a study of metastatic and nonmetastatic thyroid tumors. Every patient underwent thyroid surgery untreated. Using MiXCR, TCRdb re-called clones from the PCR reads. Of tens of thousands of clones listed, around 25% are singletons. Sequencing was carried out using blood. The receptors come from a female donor with papillary thyroid cancer or a benign thyroid nodule (not recorded which). Some clones in this sample may be carry-over from other donors' samples.

This clone is classed as medium-sized. The chain recombines TRBV27 with TRBJ2-7, with D possibly being TRBD2 (5 bases). The CDR3 is 15 amino acids. With 8 bases removed from V and 3 bases from J, the gap between germline ends came to 20 bases. Germline CDR1 is MNHEY and CDR2 is SMNVEV (reference sequence). The CDR3 DNA sequence: TGTGCCAGCTCAAACCCCGGGAAAGGCTTCTACGAGCAGTACTTC. Amino acids: CASSNPGKGFYEQYF.

The chain combines TRBV18 with TRBJ1-3, with 9 bases fitting TRBD1. The germline gives CDR1 KGHSH, CDR2 LQKENI. The CDR3 totals 16 residues. Losses at the gene ends were 2 bases for V and 4 bases for J; bases not matched to a gene: 6. CDR3 nucleotide sequence: TGTGCCAGCTCACCAACCGGGACAGGGTCGGGAAACACCATATATTTT. This translates into CASSPTGTGSGNTIYF.

A few counts support this clone. The junction shows a germline mismatch at one end, possibly a read error. The V and J genes are TRBV5-8 and TRBJ2-2; D might be TRBD2 (6 bases). Germline V gene lookup returns CDR1 SGHTS and CDR2 YDEGEE. There are 13 residues in the CDR3. CDR3 nucleotides: TGTGCCATCAGCTTCGGAGGGTCCGAGGAGCTGTTTTTT. It encodes CAISFGGSEELFF.

The chain couples TRBV5-1 to TRBJ1-1; the D is unclear. The V and J ends lost 1 base and 0 bases respectively, with 16 bases between them. The V gene's germline CDR1 is SGHRS and CDR2 YFSETQ. The CDR3 sequence is 17 residues long. The CDR3 region is CASSLSSSASMNTEAFF. As DNA, the CDR3 is TGCGCCAGCAGCTTGTCGTCCTCCGCTAGCATGAACACTGAAGCTTTCTTT.

The V and J genes are TRBV5-1 and TRBJ2-1; D call uncertain. In germline, CDR1 is SGHRS, CDR2 YFSETQ. The CDR3 consists of 15 residues. V lost 0 bases and J lost 12, with 19 bases in between. CDR3 coding DNA: TGCGCCAGCAGCTTGGGTTCAGCGCCCTACAGTGCGCAGTTCTTC. Amino acids: CASSLGSAPYSAQFF.

This clone was counted ten times or more. The chain recombines TRBV27 with TRBJ2-3, with 12 bases identical to TRBD2. The V gene end was trimmed by 4 bases and the J gene end by 5 bases; junction bases not matched to a gene: 7. The CDR3 is 16 residues long. The germline gives CDR1 MNHEY, CDR2 SMNVEV (reference sequence). CDR3 DNA sequence: TGTGCCAGCAGTTCTCTAGCGGGAGGGGTGGAAGATACGCAGTATTTT. Translating it yields CASSSLAGGVEDTQYF.

By its share, this clone is medium-sized. The chain links TRBV5-1 to TRBJ1-6; tentative D call: TRBD1 (5 bases). This CDR3 contains 15 residues. The V end lost 0 bases, the J end lost 7 bases, and 11 bases lay between the germline ends. CDR1 and CDR2 from the germline V gene are SGHRS and YFSETQ. This CDR3 is CASSLDGARNSPLHF. The DNA for the CDR3 is TGCGCCAGCAGCTTGGATGGGGCCAGGAATTCACCCCTCCACTTT.

This clone was detected many times. The chain joins TRBV30 to TRBJ1-4; TRBD1 matches at 7 bases. The length of the CDR3 is 13 residues. Trimming at V came to 3 bases and at J to 12 bases, leaving 10 bases not matched to a gene. Germline values: CDR1 GTSNPN, CDR2 SVGIG (reference sequence). CDR3 DNA sequence: TGTGCCTGGAGAAAGCAGGGGGTCGAGGAACTGTTTTTT. This gives the protein CAWRKQGVEELFF.

This clone appeared a few times. The V and J genes are TRBV6-1 and TRBJ2-7, with TRBD2 matching over 7 bases. This CDR3 is built from 13 residues. Trimming removed 8 bases from V and 5 bases from J; junction bases left unmatched: 9. The germline CDR1 and CDR2 sequences are MNHNS and SASEGT. In DNA form, the CDR3 reads TGTGCCAGCGTCGGCGGGGGATTCCACGAGCAGTACTTC. Translating gives CASVGGGFHEQYF.

This clone occurred many times. For the CDR3, the DNA is TGCGCCAGCAGGAGGGCGGGAGGGCCCGGGGAGCAGTTCTTC. Translation: CASRRAGGPGEQFF. This chain links TRBV5-1 with TRBJ2-1; TRBD2 matches at 9 bases. V shed 5 bases, J shed 10 bases, and the junction held 10 bases outside the gene matches. The CDR3 consists of 14 residues. Germline V gene lookup returns CDR1 SGHRS and CDR2 YFSETQ. The full variable domain, rest sourced from reference TRBV5-1 and TRBJ2-1, is KAGVTQTPRYLIKTRGQQVTLSCSPISGHRSVSWYQQTPGQGLQFLFEYFSETQRNKGNFPGRFSGRQFSNSRSEMNVSTLELGDSALYLCASRRAGGPGEQFFGPGTRLTVL.

Points on this clone: Lacking the conserved final phenylalanine or tryptophan, this CDR3 likely reflects a read error. The chain has TRBV3-1 and TRBJ1-4, with unresolved D. This CDR3 comprises 15 residues. Deletions cut 4 bases from V and 4 bases from J, with 13 bases between. The V gene's germline CDR1 is LGHDT and CDR2 YNNKEL (reference sequence). For the CDR3, the DNA is TGTGCCAGCAGCCTAGAGGGTTTAAGTAATGAAAAACTGTTTTTG. Translating it yields CASSLEGLSNEKLFL.

The J gene is TRBJ2-1, the V gene TRBV5-1, with a weak D call TRBD1 (6 bases). V dropped 4 bases and J dropped 8 bases, with 13 bases sitting between them. CDR1 and CDR2 from the germline V gene are SGHRS and YFSETQ. The CDR3 extends over 13 amino acids. In DNA, the CDR3 is TGCGCCAGCAGCGAAACCAACAGGGATGAGCAGTTCTTC. This gives the protein CASSETNRDEQFF.

Comments on this clone: Sequence at one end of the junction differs from germline and may be a read error. The chain couples TRBV20-1 to TRBJ1-2; 8 nucleotides match TRBD1. The germline V gene has CDR1 DFQATT and CDR2 SNEGSKA (reference sequence). The CDR3 runs 12 residues. CDR3 protein: CSASQGARGYTF. CDR3 nucleotides: TGTAGTGCCTCCCAGGGGGCCCGGGGCTACACCTTC.

The sample holds many counts of this clone. The chain employs TRBV9 and TRBJ2-1; TRBD2 matches at 7 bases. The CDR3 is made up of 15 amino acids. J lost 2 bases, V lost 0 bases, and 2 bases had no gene match. CDR1 SGDLS and CDR2 YYNGEE come from the germline V gene. The CDR3 nucleotides are TGTGCCAGCAGCGTAGCGGGAGGAACCTACAATGAGCAGTTCTTC. It yields the protein CASSVAGGTYNEQFF. The full variable domain, completed using reference TRBV9 and TRBJ2-1, is DSGVTQTPKHLITATGQRVTLRCSPRSGDLSVYWYQQSLDQGLQFLIQYYNGEERAKGNILERFSAQQFPDLHSELNLSSLELGDSALYFCASSVAGGTYNEQFFGPGTRLTVL.